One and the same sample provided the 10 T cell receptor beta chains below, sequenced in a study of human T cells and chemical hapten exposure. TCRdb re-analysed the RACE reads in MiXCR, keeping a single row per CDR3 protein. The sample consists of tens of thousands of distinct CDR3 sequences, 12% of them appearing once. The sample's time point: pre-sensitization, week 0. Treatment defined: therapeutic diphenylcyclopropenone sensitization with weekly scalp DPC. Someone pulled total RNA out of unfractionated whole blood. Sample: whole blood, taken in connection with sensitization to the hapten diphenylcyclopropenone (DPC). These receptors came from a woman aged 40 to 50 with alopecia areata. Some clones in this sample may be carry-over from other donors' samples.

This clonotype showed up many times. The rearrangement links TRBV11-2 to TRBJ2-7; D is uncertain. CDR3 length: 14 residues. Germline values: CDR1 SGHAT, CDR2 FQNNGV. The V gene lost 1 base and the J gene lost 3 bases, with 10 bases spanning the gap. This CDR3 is CASSLAGFRYEQYF. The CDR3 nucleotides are TGTGCCAGCAGCTTAGCCGGTTTCCGCTACGAGCAGTACTTC.

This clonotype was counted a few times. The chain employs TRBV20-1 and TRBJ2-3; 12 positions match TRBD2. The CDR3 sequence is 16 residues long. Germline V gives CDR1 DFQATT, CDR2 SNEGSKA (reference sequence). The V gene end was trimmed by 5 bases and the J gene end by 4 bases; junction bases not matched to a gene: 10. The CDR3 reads CSAPRLAGEISDTQYF. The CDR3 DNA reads TGCAGTGCTCCCCGACTAGCGGGAGAAATCTCAGATACGCAGTATTTT.

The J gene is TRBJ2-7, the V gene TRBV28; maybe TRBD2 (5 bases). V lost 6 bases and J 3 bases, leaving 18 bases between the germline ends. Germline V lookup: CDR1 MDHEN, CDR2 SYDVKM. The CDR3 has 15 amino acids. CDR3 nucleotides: TGTGCCAGCAGCCCTACCCGGGGAGTTAGCTACGAGCAGTACTTC. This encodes CASSPTRGVSYEQYF.

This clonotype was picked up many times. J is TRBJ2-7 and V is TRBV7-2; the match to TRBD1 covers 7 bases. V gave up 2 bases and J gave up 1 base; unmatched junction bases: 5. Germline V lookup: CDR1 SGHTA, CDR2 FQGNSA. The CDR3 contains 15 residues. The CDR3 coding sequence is TGTGCCAGCAGCTTAAGTGGGACAGAGTCCTACGAGCAGTACTTC. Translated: CASSLSGTESYEQYF.

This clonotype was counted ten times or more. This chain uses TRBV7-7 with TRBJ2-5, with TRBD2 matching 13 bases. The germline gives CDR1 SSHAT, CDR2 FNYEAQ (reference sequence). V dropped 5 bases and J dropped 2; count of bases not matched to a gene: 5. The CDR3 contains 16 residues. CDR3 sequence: CASSPGLAGHQETQYF. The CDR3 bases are TGTGCCAGCAGCCCGGGACTAGCGGGACATCAAGAGACCCAGTACTTC. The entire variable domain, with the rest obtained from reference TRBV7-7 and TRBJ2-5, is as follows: GAGVSQSPRYKVTKRGQDVTLRCDPISSHATLYWYQQALGQGPEFLTYFNYEAQPDKSGLPSDRFSAERPEGSISTLTIQRTEQRDSAMYRCASSPGLAGHQETQYFGPGTRLLVL.

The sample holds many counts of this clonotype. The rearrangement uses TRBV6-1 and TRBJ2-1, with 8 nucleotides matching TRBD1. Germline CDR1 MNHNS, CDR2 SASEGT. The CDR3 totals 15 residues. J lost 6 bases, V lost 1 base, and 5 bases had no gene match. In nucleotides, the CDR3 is TGTGCCAGCAGTGAAGTGTGGGACAGGATCAATGAGCAGTTCTTC. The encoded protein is CASSEVWDRINEQFF.

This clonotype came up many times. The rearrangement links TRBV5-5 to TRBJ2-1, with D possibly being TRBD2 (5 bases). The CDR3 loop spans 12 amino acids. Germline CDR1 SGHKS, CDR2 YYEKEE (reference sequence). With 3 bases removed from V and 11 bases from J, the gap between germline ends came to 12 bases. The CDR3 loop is CASSYTEGQQFF. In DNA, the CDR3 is TGTGCCAGCAGCTATACCGAGGGCCAGCAGTTCTTC.

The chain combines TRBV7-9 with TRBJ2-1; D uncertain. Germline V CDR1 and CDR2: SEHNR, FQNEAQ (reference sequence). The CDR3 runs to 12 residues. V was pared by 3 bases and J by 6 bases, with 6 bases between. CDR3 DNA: TGTGCCAGCAGCTTTAGCAGCAATGAGCAGTTCTTC. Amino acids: CASSFSSNEQFF.

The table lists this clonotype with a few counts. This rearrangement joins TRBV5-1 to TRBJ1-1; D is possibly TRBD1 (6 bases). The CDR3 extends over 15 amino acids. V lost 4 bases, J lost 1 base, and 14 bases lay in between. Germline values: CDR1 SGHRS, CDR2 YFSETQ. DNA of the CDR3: TGCGCCAGCAGCGCCATTACAGGGCGGAACACTGAAGCTTTCTTT. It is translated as CASSAITGRNTEAFF.

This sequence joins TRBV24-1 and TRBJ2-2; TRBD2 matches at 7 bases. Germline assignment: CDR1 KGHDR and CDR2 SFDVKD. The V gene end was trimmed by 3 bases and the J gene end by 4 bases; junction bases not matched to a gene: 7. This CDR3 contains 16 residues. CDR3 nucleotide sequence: TGTGCCACCAGTGATGCTAGCGGAGGGGTCACCGGGGAGCTGTTTTTT. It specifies CATSDASGGVTGELFF.